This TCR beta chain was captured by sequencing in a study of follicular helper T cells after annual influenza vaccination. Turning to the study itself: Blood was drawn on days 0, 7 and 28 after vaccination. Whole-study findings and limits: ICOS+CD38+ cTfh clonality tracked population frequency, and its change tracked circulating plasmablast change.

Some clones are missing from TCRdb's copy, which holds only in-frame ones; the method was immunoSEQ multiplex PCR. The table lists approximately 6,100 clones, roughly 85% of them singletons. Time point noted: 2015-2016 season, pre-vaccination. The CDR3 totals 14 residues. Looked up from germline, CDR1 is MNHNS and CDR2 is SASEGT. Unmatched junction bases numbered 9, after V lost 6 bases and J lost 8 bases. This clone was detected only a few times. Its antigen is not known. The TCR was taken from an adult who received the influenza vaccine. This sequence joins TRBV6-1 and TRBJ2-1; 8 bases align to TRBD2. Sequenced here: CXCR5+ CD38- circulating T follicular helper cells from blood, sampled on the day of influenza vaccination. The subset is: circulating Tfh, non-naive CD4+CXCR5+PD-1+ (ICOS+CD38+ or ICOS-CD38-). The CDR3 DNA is TGTGCCAGCAGCCTCTCGGGAGGGCGGGATGAGCAGTTCTTC. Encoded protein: CASSLSGGRDEQFF.